These 13 T cell receptor beta chains were all obtained from the same sample, sequenced in a study of blood T cell repertoires in COVID-19 (dated by TCRdb to 2020 to 2022). The method was the immunoSEQ multiplex PCR assay. Imported from immuneACCESS, the table was reduced by TCRdb to in-frame sequences with V and J called. These copies leave out some clones; in studies compared against another copy, an unresolved V gene accounts for under half, and the cause of the remainder is not known. The sample contains about 260,000 clones, around 84% of them found a single time. 4% to 4.5% of the sample is taken by the ten largest. Material for sequencing was peripheral blood. The receptors were sampled from a man in his 60s with acute or convalescent COVID-19.

The chain links TRBV18 to TRBJ1-6; tentatively, D is TRBD1 (5 bases). V gave up 6 bases and J gave up 9 bases, with 18 bases separating them. This CDR3 region has 15 residues. Germline values: CDR1 KGHSH, CDR2 LQKENI. This CDR3 is CASSDSSSSTSPLHF. CDR3 DNA sequence: TGTGCCAGCTCCGACAGTAGCTCGAGTACTTCACCCCTCCACTTT.

The sample holds one count of this clone. This chain links TRBV9 with TRBJ1-1, with D perhaps TRBD1 (5 bases). V lost 5 bases and J 1 base, leaving 9 bases between the germline ends. CDR3 length: 13 residues. Per germline, CDR1 SGDLS and CDR2 YYNGEE. The CDR3 DNA is TGTGCCAGCAGTCCCGGGGGGAACACTGAAGCTTTCTTT. Translation gives CASSPGGNTEAFF.

The V call is TRBV4-3, the J call TRBJ2-7; D remains unclear. This CDR3 comprises 17 residues. Trimming cost V 1 base and J 1 base, with 17 bases left between them. Germline-derived CDR1 and CDR2 are LGHNA and YSLEER. DNA for the CDR3: TGCGCCAGCAGCCAAGTCGCCTTGGGCCTAAGATCCTACGAGCAGTACTTC. Translated: CASSQVALGLRSYEQYF.

In nucleotides, the CDR3 is TGCGCCAGCAGCGATCTGACAGGGGGAAGCATGAACACTGAAGCTTTCTTT. It is translated as CASSDLTGGSMNTEAFF. This sequence joins TRBV5-1 and TRBJ1-1; 9 nucleotides line up with TRBD1. CDR1 is SGHRS and CDR2 is YFSETQ in the germline V gene. The CDR3 has 17 residues. The V segment lost 4 bases and the J segment 0 bases; nucleotides outside the gene matches: 10. Filled out from reference TRBV5-1 and TRBJ1-1, the complete variable domain reads KAGVTQTPRYLIKTRGQQVTLSCSPISGHRSVSWYQQTPGQGLQFLFEYFSETQRNKGNFPGRFSGRQFSNSRSEMNVSTLELGDSALYLCASSDLTGGSMNTEAFFGQGTRLTVV.

This clone was counted a single time. CDR3 protein: CAISESVGEAGNTEAFF. The DNA of the CDR3 is TGTGCCATCAGTGAGTCTGTGGGGGAGGCTGGGAACACTGAAGCTTTCTTT. The chain joins TRBV10-3 to TRBJ1-1; possibly TRBD1 for D (5 bases). V shed 0 bases and J shed 1 base, with 15 bases lying between them. Germline V CDR1 and CDR2: ENHRY, SYGVKD. This CDR3 is built from 17 residues.

The gene calls are TRBV28 and TRBJ1-6; D ambiguous. Germline V lookup: CDR1 MDHEN, CDR2 SYDVKM. V was cut by 3 bases and J by 0 bases, with 15 bases left in between. The CDR3 is made up of 18 amino acids. CDR3 DNA sequence: TGTGCCAGCAGTTTGGCGGCTTTTCAAAGCTCCTATAATTCACCCCTCCACTTT. It specifies CASSLAAFQSSYNSPLHF.

The rearrangement joins TRBV6-5 to TRBJ2-5; a weak D match, TRBD1 (6 bases). V was trimmed by 10 bases and J by 1 base, leaving 19 bases between them. The CDR3 is made up of 15 amino acids. Germline CDR1 reads MNHEY; CDR2 reads SVGAGI. This CDR3 reads CANAPQGYAQETQYF. Written as DNA, the CDR3 is TGTGCCAACGCACCACAGGGTTATGCCCAAGAGACCCAGTACTTC.

V is TRBV27 and J is TRBJ1-3; unclear D gene. The V gene lost 2 bases and the J gene lost 2 bases, with 4 bases spanning the gap. The V gene's germline CDR1 is MNHEY and CDR2 SMNVEV (reference sequence). The CDR3 is 13 residues long. CDR3 in amino acids: CASSLRAGNTIYF. The CDR3 coding sequence is TGTGCCAGCAGTTTACGGGCTGGAAACACCATATATTTT.

In the case of this clone: The sample has other DNA sequences that encode this CDR3 too. The rearrangement uses TRBV18 and TRBJ2-7, with a tentative D call TRBD1 (5 bases). Looked up from germline, CDR1 is KGHSH and CDR2 is LQKENI. The CDR3 totals 14 residues. The germline V and J ends were trimmed by 2 bases and 2 bases, with 10 bases remaining between them. The CDR3, as DNA: TGTGCCAGCTCACCAAGGCAGGGCACCTACGAGCAGTACTTC. Protein product: CASSPRQGTYEQYF.

V and J are TRBV19 and TRBJ1-4; D is possibly TRBD1 (5 bases). This CDR3 has 13 residues. V dropped 5 bases and J dropped 8 bases, with 12 bases sitting between them. Per germline, CDR1 LNHDA and CDR2 SQIVND (reference sequence). The CDR3, as DNA: TGTGCCAGTAGTTTCGGGACTTTCGAAAAACTGTTTTTT. This codes for CASSFGTFEKLFF.

The chain has TRBV7-9 and TRBJ2-5; TRBD2 matches at 9 bases. The trim removed 1 base at V and 5 bases at J, leaving 5 bases unmatched. This CDR3 contains 15 residues. CDR1 SEHNR and CDR2 FQNEAQ come from the germline V gene (reference sequence). The CDR3 sequence is CASSLGGRAFETQYF. The CDR3 DNA reads as TGTGCCAGCAGCTTAGGCGGGAGGGCCTTCGAGACCCAGTACTTC. Filled out from reference TRBV7-9 and TRBJ2-5, the complete variable domain reads DTGVSQNPRHKITKRGQNVTFRCDPISEHNRLYWYRQTLGQGPEFLTYFQNEAQLEKSRLLSDRFSAERPKGSFSTLEIQRTEQGDSAMYLCASSLGGRAFETQYFGPGTRLLVL.

This clone was observed a few times. The V call is TRBV5-6, the J call TRBJ2-6; TRBD2 matches at 11 bases. The CDR3 length is 17 residues. Germline assignment: CDR1 SGHDT and CDR2 YYEEEE. The ends lost 4 bases at V and 3 bases at J; junction bases unmatched: 6. The CDR3 is CASSIGTSGSGANVLTF. CDR3 bases: TGTGCCAGCAGCATAGGGACTAGCGGCAGTGGGGCCAACGTCCTGACTTTC.

The chain links TRBV27 to TRBJ2-7; TRBD1 is a possible D gene (6 bases). The CDR3 spans 14 residues. Germline CDR1 MNHEY, CDR2 SMNVEV (reference sequence). Between the trimmed V and J ends, which lost 5 bases and 0 bases, there was a span of 11 bases. The CDR3 coding sequence is TGTGCCAGCAGTCTTCCGGACAGCTCCTACGAGCAGTACTTC. Translating gives CASSLPDSSYEQYF.